This TCR beta chain was recovered during a study of CXCR3-negative and CXCR3-positive naive CD8 T cells. General observations from the study: Against CXCR3-negative naive cells, CXCR3-positive naive cells showed more hydrophobic TRB CDR3s.

The authors prepared UMI-labeled TRB cDNA libraries by 5' RACE. TCRdb reprocessed the 5' RACE reads, with one entry per CDR3 protein and no DNA. Its table lists approximately 96,000 distinct CDR3 sequences. The CDR3 consists of 16 residues. Germline CDR1 SGHVS, CDR2 FQNEAQ. About this clonotype itself: Its antigen is unknown.

Subsets of CD8+ T cells were each sorted in triplicate at approximately 270,000 cells apiece. The sequenced sample consisted of naive CXCR3+ CD8+ T cells from blood. The subset here: CD45RO-CCR7+CD27+CD95- naive CD8+ T cells expressing CXCR3 (TNR3+). The V gene is TRBV7-8, the J gene TRBJ2-1; the TRBD2 assignment by TCRdb is unverifiable without DNA. The sequence came from a human donor in good health. Some clones in this sample may be carry-over from other donors' samples. CDR3 sequence reads: CASSLVVLASGNEQFF.